These T cell receptor beta chains were read from a single sample in a study of T cells in Graves' hyperthyroidism and ophthalmopathy. TCRdb re-called the multiplex PCR reads with MiXCR, one entry per CDR3 protein. This table holds more than 550,000 distinct CDR3 sequences, roughly a sixth found once. Sequences were obtained from blood. The receptors were sampled from a woman aged 45 to 65 with Graves' hyperthyroidism that later progressed to Graves' ophthalmopathy. The CDR3 runs from the conserved cysteine through the conserved F or W. D genes are given only for firm matches. Some rows mark clone size as missing; the rest say once, few, many or name a class of expanded clone.

v_gene: TRBV30; abundance: NA; j_gene: TRBJ2-5; d_gene: NA; CDR3nt: TGTGCCTGGAGTGTATGGGGGGCTGAGACCCAGTACTTC; CDR3aa: CAWSVWGAETQYF
v_gene: TRBV4-1; abundance: NA; j_gene: TRBJ2-5; d_gene: NA; CDR3nt: TGCGCCAGCAGCCAAGTACTAGCACGAGAGACCCAGTACTTC; CDR3aa: CASSQVLARETQYF
v_gene: TRBV3-1; abundance: few; j_gene: TRBJ1-3; d_gene: NA; CDR3nt: TGTGCCAGCAGCCAACAGCAATCTGGAAACACCATATATTTT; CDR3aa: CASSQQQSGNTIYF
v_gene: TRBV5-1; abundance: NA; j_gene: TRBJ2-7; d_gene: NA; CDR3nt: TGCGCCAGCAGCTTGGCCGGACTGAACTCCTACGAGCAGTACTTC; CDR3aa: CASSLAGLNSYEQYF
v_gene: TRBV18; abundance: few; j_gene: TRBJ1-1; d_gene: NA; CDR3nt: TGTGCCAGCTCACCACGAAGCTGGAGGGACACGAACACTGAAACTTTCTTT; CDR3aa: CASSPRSWRDTNTETFF
v_gene: TRBV20-1; abundance: few; j_gene: TRBJ2-7; d_gene: NA; CDR3nt: TGCAGTGCTAGATTGGACCTCATGAGTGAGCAGTACTTC; CDR3aa: CSARLDLMSEQYF
v_gene: TRBV4-1; abundance: NA; j_gene: TRBJ2-7; d_gene: NA; CDR3nt: TGCGCCAGCAGCCAAGGGATAGTGAACTCACCCTACGAGCAGTACTTC; CDR3aa: CASSQGIVNSPYEQYF
v_gene: TRBV30; abundance: NA; j_gene: TRBJ2-6; d_gene: NA; CDR3nt: TGTGCCTGGGCTAGGGGGGTGGCTGGGGCCAACGTCCTGACTTTC; CDR3aa: CAWARGVAGANVLTF
v_gene: TRBV4-1; abundance: few; j_gene: TRBJ2-2; d_gene: TRBD2; CDR3nt: TGCGCCAGCAGCCAAGAGCCGCTAGCGGGGTGGAACACCGGGGAGCTGTTTTTT; CDR3aa: CASSQEPLAGWNTGELFF
v_gene: TRBV9; abundance: NA; j_gene: TRBJ2-2; d_gene: TRBD1; CDR3nt: TGTGCCAGCAGCCCCTTCCCGGGACAGGGCAACACCGGGGAGCTGTTTTTT; CDR3aa: CASSPFPGQGNTGELFF
v_gene: TRBV6-1; abundance: NA; j_gene: TRBJ1-2; d_gene: NA; CDR3nt: TGTGCCAGCAGGACAGGAATGTATGGCTACACCTTC; CDR3aa: CASRTGMYGYTF
v_gene: TRBV20-1; abundance: few; j_gene: TRBJ1-3; d_gene: NA; CDR3nt: TGCAGTGCGCCATGGGGGGGCACCTCTGGAAACACCATATATTTT; CDR3aa: CSAPWGGTSGNTIYF
v_gene: TRBV6-5; abundance: NA; j_gene: TRBJ1-4; d_gene: NA; CDR3nt: TGTGCCAGCAGTTACTTGGTGACGGGGGGCTGGAGAGGTGAAAAACTGTTTTTT; CDR3aa: CASSYLVTGGWRGEKLFF
v_gene: TRBV10-2; abundance: NA; j_gene: TRBJ1-2; d_gene: NA; CDR3nt: TGCGCCAGCAGGAAGGGGTTGGGACGGCTGTATGGCTACACCTTC; CDR3aa: CASRKGLGRLYGYTF
v_gene: TRBV12-3/TRBV12-4; abundance: NA; j_gene: TRBJ2-1; d_gene: TRBD1; CDR3nt: TGTGCCAGCAGCGAGACAGGGATCAGAGAGCAGTTCTTC; CDR3aa: CASSETGIREQFF
v_gene: TRBV20-1; abundance: NA; j_gene: TRBJ2-7; d_gene: NA; CDR3nt: TGCAGTGCTCTCGGGGACCCCACAACGTTCCCCTACGAGCAGTACTTC; CDR3aa: CSALGDPTTFPYEQYF
v_gene: TRBV5-1; abundance: many; j_gene: TRBJ2-7; d_gene: NA; CDR3nt: TGCGCCAGCAGTCGTACCGGGACGGACTCCTACGAGCAGTACTTC; CDR3aa: CASSRTGTDSYEQYF
v_gene: TRBV6-1; abundance: many; j_gene: TRBJ2-5; d_gene: NA; CDR3nt: TGTGCCAGCAGTGAAGCATGGCGGCGAGAGACCCAGTACTTC; CDR3aa: CASSEAWRRETQYF
v_gene: TRBV20-1; abundance: many; j_gene: TRBJ2-1; d_gene: TRBD2; CDR3nt: TGCAGTGCTCCGGCCCGCGCGGGGGGGCCAGACAATGAGCAGTTCTTC; CDR3aa: CSAPARAGGPDNEQFF
v_gene: TRBV3-1; abundance: NA; j_gene: TRBJ1-4; d_gene: TRBD1; CDR3nt: TGTGCCAGCAGCCGACAGGGAGATAATGAAAAACTGTTTTTT; CDR3aa: CASSRQGDNEKLFF
v_gene: TRBV19; abundance: once; j_gene: TRBJ2-3; d_gene: TRBD1; CDR3nt: TGTGCCAGTAGTCGGGACAGGGATATAGATACGCAGTATTTT; CDR3aa: CASSRDRDIDTQYF
v_gene: TRBV6-5; abundance: NA; j_gene: TRBJ1-5; d_gene: NA; CDR3nt: TGTGCCAGCAGTTACTCAGGCAAGAGGGGGCAGCCCCAGCATTTT; CDR3aa: CASSYSGKRGQPQHF
v_gene: TRBV11-2; abundance: many; j_gene: TRBJ2-7; d_gene: NA; CDR3nt: TGTGCCAGCAGCTTAGTGGTGGATTACGACGAGCAGTACTTC; CDR3aa: CASSLVVDYDEQYF
v_gene: TRBV19; abundance: NA; j_gene: TRBJ2-5; d_gene: TRBD2; CDR3nt: TGTGCCAGTAGTATACCGGGACTAGCGGGTTCGGAAGAGACCCAGTACTTC; CDR3aa: CASSIPGLAGSEETQYF
v_gene: TRBV12-3/TRBV12-4; abundance: NA; j_gene: TRBJ2-2; d_gene: NA; CDR3nt: TGTGCCAGCAGTAATACCCCGGGGACTGGCGTGAGCACCGGGGAGCTGTTTTTT; CDR3aa: CASSNTPGTGVSTGELFF
v_gene: TRBV7-2; abundance: many; j_gene: TRBJ1-2; d_gene: NA; CDR3nt: TGTGCCAGCAGCCCTCCGGGGGGCGATATCTATGGCTACACCTTC; CDR3aa: CASSPPGGDIYGYTF
v_gene: TRBV7-9; abundance: many; j_gene: TRBJ1-1; d_gene: TRBD1; CDR3nt: TGTGCCAGCAGCTTAGGGACAGGGGACACTGAAGCTTTCTTT; CDR3aa: CASSLGTGDTEAFF
v_gene: TRBV6-1; abundance: NA; j_gene: TRBJ1-4; d_gene: NA; CDR3nt: TGTGCCAGCATAAGGGATAATGAAAAACTGTTTTTT; CDR3aa: CASIRDNEKLFF
v_gene: TRBV24-1; abundance: few; j_gene: TRBJ1-2; d_gene: TRBD1; CDR3nt: TGTGCCACCGGCCGGGACAGGGGCCTTTACCCCTATGGCTACACCTTC; CDR3aa: CATGRDRGLYPYGYTF
v_gene: TRBV4-1; abundance: NA; j_gene: TRBJ2-1; d_gene: NA; CDR3nt: TGCGCCAGCAGCCAAGATTACCTTAATGAGCAGTTCTTC; CDR3aa: CASSQDYLNEQFF
v_gene: TRBV27; abundance: NA; j_gene: TRBJ2-2; d_gene: TRBD2; CDR3nt: TGTGCCAGCAAGGAGGGCGGGGGGCCCACCGGGGAGCTGTTTTTT; CDR3aa: CASKEGGGPTGELFF
v_gene: TRBV5-1; abundance: once; j_gene: TRBJ2-1; d_gene: TRBD2; CDR3nt: TGCGCCAGCAGCGTCCGGACTAGCATGAGAGATGAGCAGTTCTTC; CDR3aa: CASSVRTSMRDEQFF
v_gene: TRBV3-1; abundance: many; j_gene: TRBJ2-5; d_gene: NA; CDR3nt: TGTGCCAGCAGCCAAGATAGTTTTAGGGAGACCCAGTACTTC; CDR3aa: CASSQDSFRETQYF
v_gene: TRBV29-1; abundance: few; j_gene: TRBJ2-2; d_gene: NA; CDR3nt: TGCAGCCATCCCGGGGCGAACACCGGGGAGCTGTTTTTT; CDR3aa: CSHPGANTGELFF
v_gene: TRBV11-2; abundance: few; j_gene: TRBJ2-7; d_gene: TRBD1; CDR3nt: TGTGCCAGCACCAAACTTCGGACAGGGCCCTCCTACGAGCAGTACTTC; CDR3aa: CASTKLRTGPSYEQYF
v_gene: TRBV20-1; abundance: few; j_gene: TRBJ1-2; d_gene: NA; CDR3nt: TGCAGTGTCGCAGGATGGAATCGGAACTATGGCTACACCTTC; CDR3aa: CSVAGWNRNYGYTF
v_gene: TRBV12-5; abundance: many; j_gene: TRBJ1-2; d_gene: NA; CDR3nt: TGTGCTAGTGGTTTGGCAGGGACATATGGCTACACCTTC; CDR3aa: CASGLAGTYGYTF
v_gene: TRBV10-1; abundance: few; j_gene: TRBJ2-3; d_gene: TRBD2; CDR3nt: TGCGCCAGCTCAACCCCCGCGGGGGTATGGGATACGCAGTATTTT; CDR3aa: CASSTPAGVWDTQYF
v_gene: TRBV11-1; abundance: many; j_gene: TRBJ2-1; d_gene: NA; CDR3nt: TGTGCCAGCAGCTTACTCCCTGATGGGGTAGCTTACAATGAGCAGTTCTTC; CDR3aa: CASSLLPDGVAYNEQFF
v_gene: TRBV27; abundance: few; j_gene: TRBJ2-1; d_gene: NA; CDR3nt: TGTGCCAGCAGTACCTCATACAGGGAGCAGTTCTTC; CDR3aa: CASSTSYREQFF
v_gene: TRBV20-1; abundance: NA; j_gene: TRBJ2-7; d_gene: TRBD2; CDR3nt: TGCAGTGCACCCAACCTAGCGCGGGAGAGGGAGCAGTACTTC; CDR3aa: CSAPNLAREREQYF
v_gene: TRBV5-1; abundance: many; j_gene: TRBJ2-3; d_gene: NA; CDR3nt: TGCGCCAGCAGCTATCGGGCCACAGATACGCAGTATTTT; CDR3aa: CASSYRATDTQYF
v_gene: TRBV9; abundance: NA; j_gene: TRBJ2-3; d_gene: NA; CDR3nt: TGTGCCAGCAGCGTAGAGGGGGACGCAGATACGCAGTATTTT; CDR3aa: CASSVEGDADTQYF
v_gene: TRBV20-1; abundance: few; j_gene: TRBJ1-3; d_gene: NA; CDR3nt: TGCAGTGCTAGAGATCTAGAGGGAAACACCATATATTTT; CDR3aa: CSARDLEGNTIYF